This TCR beta chain emerged from a study of cytomegalovirus exposure and HLA in healthy donors. Trimming removed 6 bases at V and 0 bases at J, with 21 bases between. The germline CDR1 and CDR2 sequences are LNHDA and SQIVND (reference sequence). CDR3 length: 19 amino acids. Study-wide results and caveats: TCR association rates varied by HLA locus in a later analysis, with DRB1 highest and HLA-C lowest. Later on, an analysis tied approximately 15,000 TCR beta sequences to HLA alleles at 0.05 false discovery rate.

13 Jbeta primers and 60 Vbeta primers were used for the PCR. The data were produced by immunoSEQ multiplex PCR, yet TCRdb's version contains in-frame clones alone and is incomplete. This sample has some 100,000 clones, with about 76% found just once. In regard to this clone: Its antigen is not known.

The rearrangement uses TRBV19 and TRBJ2-6; a weak D match, TRBD2 (6 bases). This sequence originates from a young woman in good health and CMV-seronegative. Sequenced material: PBMCs. The CDR3, as DNA: TGTGCCAGTAGGTCACCCTGGGGGGAAGACGGCTCTGGGGCCAACGTCCTGACTTTC. The encoded protein is CASRSPWGEDGSGANVLTF.